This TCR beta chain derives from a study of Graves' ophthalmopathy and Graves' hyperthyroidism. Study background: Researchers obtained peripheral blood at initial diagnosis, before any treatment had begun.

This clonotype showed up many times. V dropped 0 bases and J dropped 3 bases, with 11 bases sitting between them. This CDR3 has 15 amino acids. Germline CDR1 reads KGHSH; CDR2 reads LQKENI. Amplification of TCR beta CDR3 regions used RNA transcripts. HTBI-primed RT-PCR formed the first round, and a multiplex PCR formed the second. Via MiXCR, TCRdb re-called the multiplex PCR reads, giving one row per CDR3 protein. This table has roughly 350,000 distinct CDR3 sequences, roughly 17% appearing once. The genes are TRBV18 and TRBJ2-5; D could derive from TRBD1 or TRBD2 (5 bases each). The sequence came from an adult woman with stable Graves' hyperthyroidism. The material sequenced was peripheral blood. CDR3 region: CASSPPGRQEETQYF. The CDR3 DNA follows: TGTGCCAGCTCACCACCGGGACGGCAGGAAGAGACCCAGTACTTC.